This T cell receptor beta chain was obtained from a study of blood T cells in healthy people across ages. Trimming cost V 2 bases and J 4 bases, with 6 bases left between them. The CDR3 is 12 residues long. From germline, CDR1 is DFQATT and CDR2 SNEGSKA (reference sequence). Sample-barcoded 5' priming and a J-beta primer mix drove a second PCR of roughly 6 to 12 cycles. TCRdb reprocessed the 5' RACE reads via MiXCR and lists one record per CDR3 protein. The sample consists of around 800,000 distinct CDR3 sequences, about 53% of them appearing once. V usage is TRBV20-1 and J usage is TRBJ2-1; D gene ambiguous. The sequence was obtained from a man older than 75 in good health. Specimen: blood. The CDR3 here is CSARQEYNEQFF. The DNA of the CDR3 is TGCAGTGCTAGACAGGAGTACAATGAGCAGTTCTTC.